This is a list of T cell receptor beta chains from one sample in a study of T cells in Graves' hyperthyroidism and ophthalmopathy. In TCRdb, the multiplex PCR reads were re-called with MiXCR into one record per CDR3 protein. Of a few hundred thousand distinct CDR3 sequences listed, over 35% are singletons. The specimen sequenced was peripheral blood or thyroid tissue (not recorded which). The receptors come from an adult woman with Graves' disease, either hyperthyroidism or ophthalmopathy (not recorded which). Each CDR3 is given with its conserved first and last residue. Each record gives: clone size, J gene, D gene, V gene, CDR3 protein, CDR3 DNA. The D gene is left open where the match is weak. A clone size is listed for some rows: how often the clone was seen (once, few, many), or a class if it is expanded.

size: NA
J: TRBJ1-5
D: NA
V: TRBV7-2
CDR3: CASSLEGWRRGSNQPQHF
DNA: TGTGCCAGTAGCTTAGAAGGCTGGAGGAGGGGTAGCAATCAGCCCCAGCATTTT

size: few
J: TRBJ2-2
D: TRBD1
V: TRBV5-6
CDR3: CASSLLTGEGTGELFF
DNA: TGTGCCAGCAGCCTACTGACAGGGGAAGGTACCGGGGAGCTGTTTTTT

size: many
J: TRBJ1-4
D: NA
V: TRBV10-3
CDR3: CAISESSGAGSEKLFF
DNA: TGTGCCATCAGTGAGTCATCTGGGGCCGGGAGTGAAAAACTGTTTTTT

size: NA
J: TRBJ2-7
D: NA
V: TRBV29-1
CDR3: CSVEGGEGYEQYF
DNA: TGCAGCGTTGAAGGGGGTGAGGGATACGAGCAGTACTTC

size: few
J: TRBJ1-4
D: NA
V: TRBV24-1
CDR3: CATSGSDEKLFF
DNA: TGTGCCACCAGTGGATCTGATGAAAAACTGTTTTTT

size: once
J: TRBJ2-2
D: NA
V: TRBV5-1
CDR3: CASSFLTEPGGELFF
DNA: TGCGCCAGCAGCTTCCTAACGGAACCTGGAGGGGAGCTGTTTTTT

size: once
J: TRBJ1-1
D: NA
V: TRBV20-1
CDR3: CSARKDTEAFF
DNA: TGCAGTGCTAGAAAGGACACTGAAGCTTTCTTT

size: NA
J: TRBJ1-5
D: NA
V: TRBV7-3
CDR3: CASSSASQPQHF
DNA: TGTGCCAGCAGCTCCGCTAGCCAGCCCCAGCATTTT

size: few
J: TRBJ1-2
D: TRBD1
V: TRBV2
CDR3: CASSAPDSGGPYGYTF
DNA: TGTGCCAGCAGTGCCCCCGATTCAGGGGGTCCCTATGGCTACACCTTC

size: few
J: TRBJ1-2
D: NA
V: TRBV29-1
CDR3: CSVEPDTGYTF
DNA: TGCAGCGTTGAACCCGACACTGGCTACACCTTC

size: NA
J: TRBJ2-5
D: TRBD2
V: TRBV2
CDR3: CASSHKEAGGMTQYF
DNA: TGTGCCAGCAGTCACAAGGAGGCGGGGGGAATGACCCAGTACTTC

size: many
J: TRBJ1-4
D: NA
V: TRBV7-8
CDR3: CASSVGGGGTNEKLFF
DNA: TGTGCCAGCAGCGTCGGGGGGGGGGGCACTAATGAAAAACTGTTTTTT

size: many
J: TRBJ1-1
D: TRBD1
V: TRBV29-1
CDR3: CSVCHRGMNTEAFF
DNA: TGCAGCGTTTGCCACAGGGGAATGAACACTGAAGCTTTCTTT

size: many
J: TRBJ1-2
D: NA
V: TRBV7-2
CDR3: CASRPRDKGGYTF
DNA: TGTGCCAGCAGGCCCAGGGATAAGGGGGGCTACACCTTC

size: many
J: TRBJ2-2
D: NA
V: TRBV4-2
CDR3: CASSQDGEGGSGELFF
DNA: TGTGCCAGCAGCCAAGATGGTGAGGGGGGAAGCGGGGAGCTGTTTTTT

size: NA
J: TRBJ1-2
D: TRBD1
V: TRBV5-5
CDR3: CASSFRTGRNGYTF
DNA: TGTGCCAGCAGCTTCCGGACAGGGCGGAATGGCTACACCTTC

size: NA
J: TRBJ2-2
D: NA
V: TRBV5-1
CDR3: CASSLGSGKTGELFF
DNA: TGCGCCAGCAGCTTGGGTAGCGGAAAGACCGGGGAGCTGTTTTTT

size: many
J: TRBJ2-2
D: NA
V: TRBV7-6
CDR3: CASSFPTSGPKTGELFF
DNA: TGTGCCAGCAGCTTCCCTACGTCGGGACCGAAGACCGGGGAGCTGTTTTTT

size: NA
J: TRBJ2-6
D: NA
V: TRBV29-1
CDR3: CSVEELAGANVLTF
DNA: TGCAGCGTTGAAGAATTGGCAGGGGCCAACGTCCTGACTTTC